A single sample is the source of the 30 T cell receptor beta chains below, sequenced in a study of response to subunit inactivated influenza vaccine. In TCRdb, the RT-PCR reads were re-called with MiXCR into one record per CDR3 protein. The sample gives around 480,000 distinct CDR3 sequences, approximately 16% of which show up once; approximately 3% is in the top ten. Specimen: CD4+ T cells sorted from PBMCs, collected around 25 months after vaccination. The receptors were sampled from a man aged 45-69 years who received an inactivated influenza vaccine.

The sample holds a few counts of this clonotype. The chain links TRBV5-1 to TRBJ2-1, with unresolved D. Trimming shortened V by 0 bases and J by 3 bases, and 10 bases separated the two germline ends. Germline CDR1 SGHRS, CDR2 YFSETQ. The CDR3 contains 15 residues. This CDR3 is CASSLGGLGYNEQFF. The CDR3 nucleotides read TGCGCCAGCAGCTTGGGCGGCCTCGGCTACAATGAGCAGTTCTTC.

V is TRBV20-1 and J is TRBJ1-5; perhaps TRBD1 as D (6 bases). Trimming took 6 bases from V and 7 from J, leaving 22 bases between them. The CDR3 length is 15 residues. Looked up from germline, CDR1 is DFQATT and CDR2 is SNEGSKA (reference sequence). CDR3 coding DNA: TGCAGTGCGGGCCAGGCTCCGGGGGGCGGGCAGCCCCAGCATTTT. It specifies CSAGQAPGGGQPQHF.

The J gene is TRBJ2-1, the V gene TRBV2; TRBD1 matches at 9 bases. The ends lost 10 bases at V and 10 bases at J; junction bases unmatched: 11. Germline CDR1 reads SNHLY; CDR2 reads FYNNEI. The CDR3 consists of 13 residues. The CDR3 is CATPGQGEWEQFF. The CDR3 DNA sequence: TGTGCCACCCCGGGACAGGGAGAATGGGAGCAGTTCTTC.

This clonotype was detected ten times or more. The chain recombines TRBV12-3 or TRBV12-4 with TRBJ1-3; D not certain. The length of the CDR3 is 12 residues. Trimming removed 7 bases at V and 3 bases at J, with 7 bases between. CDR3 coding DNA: TGTGCCAGCACCGAGGGTGGAAACACCATATATTTT. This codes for CASTEGGNTIYF.

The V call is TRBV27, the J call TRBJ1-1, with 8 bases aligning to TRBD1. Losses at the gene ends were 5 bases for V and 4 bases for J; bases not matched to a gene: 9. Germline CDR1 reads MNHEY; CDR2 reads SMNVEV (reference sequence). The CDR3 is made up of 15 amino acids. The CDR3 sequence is CASSPRTGWATEAFF. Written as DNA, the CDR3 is TGTGCCAGCAGTCCAAGGACAGGGTGGGCCACTGAAGCTTTCTTT.

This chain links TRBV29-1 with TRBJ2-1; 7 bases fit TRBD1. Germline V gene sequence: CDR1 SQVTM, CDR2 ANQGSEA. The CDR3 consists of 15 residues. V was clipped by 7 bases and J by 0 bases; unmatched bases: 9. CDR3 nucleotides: TGCAGCGGAGGGGACAGACCTGGCTCCTACAATGAGCAGTTCTTC. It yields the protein CSGGDRPGSYNEQFF.

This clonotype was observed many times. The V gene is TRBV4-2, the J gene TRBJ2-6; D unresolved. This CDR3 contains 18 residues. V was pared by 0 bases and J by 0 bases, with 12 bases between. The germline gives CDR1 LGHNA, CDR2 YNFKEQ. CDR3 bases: TGTGCCAGCAGCCAAGATCGGTCAGGTTTCTCTGGGGCCAACGTCCTGACTTTC. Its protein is CASSQDRSGFSGANVLTF.

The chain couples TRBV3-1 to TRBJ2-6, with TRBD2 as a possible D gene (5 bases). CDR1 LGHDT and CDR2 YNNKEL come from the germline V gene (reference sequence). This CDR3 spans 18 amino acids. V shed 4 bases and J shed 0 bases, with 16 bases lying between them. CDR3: CASSRSGLGISGANVLTF. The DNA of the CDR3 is TGTGCCAGCAGCCGAAGCGGTCTCGGGATCTCTGGGGCCAACGTCCTGACTTTC.

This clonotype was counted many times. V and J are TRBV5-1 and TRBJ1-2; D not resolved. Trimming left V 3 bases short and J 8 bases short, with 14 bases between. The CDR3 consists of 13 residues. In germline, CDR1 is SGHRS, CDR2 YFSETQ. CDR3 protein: CASSSTPMRGYTF. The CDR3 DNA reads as TGCGCCAGCAGCTCGACACCTATGAGGGGCTACACCTTC. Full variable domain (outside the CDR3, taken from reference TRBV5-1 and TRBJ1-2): KAGVTQTPRYLIKTRGQQVTLSCSPISGHRSVSWYQQTPGQGLQFLFEYFSETQRNKGNFPGRFSGRQFSNSRSEMNVSTLELGDSALYLCASSSTPMRGYTFGSGTRLTVV.

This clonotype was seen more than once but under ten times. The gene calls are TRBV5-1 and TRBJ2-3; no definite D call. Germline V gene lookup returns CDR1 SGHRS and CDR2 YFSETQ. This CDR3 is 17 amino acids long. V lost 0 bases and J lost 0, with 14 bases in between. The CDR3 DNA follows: TGCGCCAGCAGCTTGGGGCCGACGTCTTTTAGCACAGATACGCAGTATTTT. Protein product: CASSLGPTSFSTDTQYF.

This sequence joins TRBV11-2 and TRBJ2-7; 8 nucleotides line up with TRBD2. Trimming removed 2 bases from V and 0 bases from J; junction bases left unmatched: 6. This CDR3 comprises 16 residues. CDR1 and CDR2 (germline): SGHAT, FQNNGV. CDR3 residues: CASSLLGGRSSYEQYF. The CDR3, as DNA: TGTGCCAGCAGCTTACTCGGCGGGAGGAGCTCCTACGAGCAGTACTTC. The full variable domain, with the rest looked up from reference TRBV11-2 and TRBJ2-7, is EAGVAQSPRYKIIEKRQSVAFWCNPISGHATLYWYQQILGQGPKLLIQFQNNGVVDDSQLPKDRFSAERLKGVDSTLKIQPAKLEDSAVYLCASSLLGGRSSYEQYFGPGTRLTVT.

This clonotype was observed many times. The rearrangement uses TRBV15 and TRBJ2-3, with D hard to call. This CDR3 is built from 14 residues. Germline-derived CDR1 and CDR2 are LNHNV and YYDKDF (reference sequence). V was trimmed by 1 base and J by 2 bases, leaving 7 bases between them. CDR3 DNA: TGTGCCACCAGCAGAGTCCCGGTCACAGATACGCAGTATTTT. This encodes CATSRVPVTDTQYF.

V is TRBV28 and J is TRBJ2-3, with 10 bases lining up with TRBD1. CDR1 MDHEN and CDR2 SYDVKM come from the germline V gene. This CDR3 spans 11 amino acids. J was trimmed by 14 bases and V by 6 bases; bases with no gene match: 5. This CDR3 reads CASSSTGGAYF. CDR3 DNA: TGTGCCAGCAGCTCGACAGGGGGCGCGTATTTT.

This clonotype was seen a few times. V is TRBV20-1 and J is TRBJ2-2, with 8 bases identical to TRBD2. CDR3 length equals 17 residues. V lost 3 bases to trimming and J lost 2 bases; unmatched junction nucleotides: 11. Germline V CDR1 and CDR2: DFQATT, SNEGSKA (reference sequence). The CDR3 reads CSARGLAGAGNTGELFF. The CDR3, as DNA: TGCAGTGCTAGGGGCCTAGCGGGTGCCGGCAACACCGGGGAGCTGTTTTTT.

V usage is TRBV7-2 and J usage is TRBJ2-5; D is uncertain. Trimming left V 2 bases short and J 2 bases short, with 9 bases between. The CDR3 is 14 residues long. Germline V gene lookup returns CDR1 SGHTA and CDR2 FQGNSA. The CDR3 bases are TGTGCCAGCAGCTTAAACGGCGCGCAAGAGACCCAGTACTTC. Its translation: CASSLNGAQETQYF.

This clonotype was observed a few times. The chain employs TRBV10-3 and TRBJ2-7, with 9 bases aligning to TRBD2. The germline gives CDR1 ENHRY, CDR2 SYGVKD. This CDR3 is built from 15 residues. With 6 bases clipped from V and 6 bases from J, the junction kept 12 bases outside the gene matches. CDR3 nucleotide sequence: TGTGCCATCAGAGGGGCTAGCGGGACCGTGAGCGAGCAGTACTTC. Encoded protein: CAIRGASGTVSEQYF.

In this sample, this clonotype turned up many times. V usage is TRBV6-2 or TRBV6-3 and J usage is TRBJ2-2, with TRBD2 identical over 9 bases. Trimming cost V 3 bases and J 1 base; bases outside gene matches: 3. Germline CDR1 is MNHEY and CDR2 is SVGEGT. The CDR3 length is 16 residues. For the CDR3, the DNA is TGTGCCAGCAGTTATTCGACTAGCGGGAACACCGGGGAGCTGTTTTTT. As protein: CASSYSTSGNTGELFF.

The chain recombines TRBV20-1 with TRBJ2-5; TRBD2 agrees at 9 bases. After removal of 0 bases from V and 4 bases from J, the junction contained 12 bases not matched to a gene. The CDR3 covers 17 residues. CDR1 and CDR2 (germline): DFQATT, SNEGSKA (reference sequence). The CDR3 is CSARDRSGLADGETQYF. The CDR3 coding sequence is TGCAGTGCTAGAGATCGTTCGGGACTAGCAGACGGAGAGACCCAGTACTTC.

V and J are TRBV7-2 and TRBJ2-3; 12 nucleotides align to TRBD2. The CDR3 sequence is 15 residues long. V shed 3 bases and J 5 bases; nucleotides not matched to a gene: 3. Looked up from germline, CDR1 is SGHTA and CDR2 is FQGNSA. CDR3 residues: CASSLTSGGLDTQYF. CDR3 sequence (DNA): TGTGCCAGCAGCTTGACTAGCGGGGGCTTAGATACGCAGTATTTT. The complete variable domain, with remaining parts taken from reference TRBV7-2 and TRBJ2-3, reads GAGVSQSPSNKVTEKGKDVELRCDPISGHTALYWYRQSLGQGLEFLIYFQGNSAPDKSGLPSDRFSAERTGGSVSTLTIQRTQQEDSAVYLCASSLTSGGLDTQYFGPGTRLTVL.

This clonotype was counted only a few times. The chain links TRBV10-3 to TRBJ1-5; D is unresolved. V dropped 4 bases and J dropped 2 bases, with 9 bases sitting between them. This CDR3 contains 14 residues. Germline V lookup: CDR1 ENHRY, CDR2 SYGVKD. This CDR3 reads CAISAGNGNQPQHF. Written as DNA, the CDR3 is TGTGCCATCAGTGCCGGGAATGGCAATCAGCCCCAGCATTTT.

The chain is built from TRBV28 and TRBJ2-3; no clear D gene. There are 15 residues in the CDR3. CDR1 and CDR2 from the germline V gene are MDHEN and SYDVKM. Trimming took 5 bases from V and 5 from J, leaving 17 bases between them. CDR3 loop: CASSPHGRSGDTQYF. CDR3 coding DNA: TGTGCCAGCAGTCCCCACGGGCGGTCTGGAGATACGCAGTATTTT. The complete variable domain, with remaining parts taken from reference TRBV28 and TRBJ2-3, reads DVKVTQSSRYLVKRTGEKVFLECVQDMDHENMFWYRQDPGLGLRLIYFSYDVKMKEKGDIPEGYSVSREKKERFSLILESASTNQTSMYLCASSPHGRSGDTQYFGPGTRLTVL.

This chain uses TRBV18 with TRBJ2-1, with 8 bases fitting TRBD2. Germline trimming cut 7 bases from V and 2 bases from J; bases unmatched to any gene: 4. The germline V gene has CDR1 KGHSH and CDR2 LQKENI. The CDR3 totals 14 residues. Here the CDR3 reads CASLAGLAYNEQFF. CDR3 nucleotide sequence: TGTGCCAGCTTAGCGGGACTTGCCTACAATGAGCAGTTCTTC.

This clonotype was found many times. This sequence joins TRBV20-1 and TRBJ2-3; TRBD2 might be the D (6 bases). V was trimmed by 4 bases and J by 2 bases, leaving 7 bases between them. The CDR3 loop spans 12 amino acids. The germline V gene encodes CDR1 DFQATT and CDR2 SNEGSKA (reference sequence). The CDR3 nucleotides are TGCAGTGCTACGGGGGACACAGATACGCAGTATTTT. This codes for CSATGDTDTQYF.

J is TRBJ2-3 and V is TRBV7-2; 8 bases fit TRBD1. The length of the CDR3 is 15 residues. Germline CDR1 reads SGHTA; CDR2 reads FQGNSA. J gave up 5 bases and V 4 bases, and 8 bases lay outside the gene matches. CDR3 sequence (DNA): TGTGCCAGCAGCTCGCTACCGGGACAGGTAGATACGCAGTATTTT. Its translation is CASSSLPGQVDTQYF.

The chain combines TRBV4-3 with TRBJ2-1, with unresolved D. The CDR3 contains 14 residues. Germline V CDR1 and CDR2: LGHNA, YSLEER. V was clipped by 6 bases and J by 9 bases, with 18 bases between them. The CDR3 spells CASSRGPTDGEQFF. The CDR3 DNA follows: TGCGCCAGCAGTCGAGGTCCGACGGATGGTGAGCAGTTCTTC.

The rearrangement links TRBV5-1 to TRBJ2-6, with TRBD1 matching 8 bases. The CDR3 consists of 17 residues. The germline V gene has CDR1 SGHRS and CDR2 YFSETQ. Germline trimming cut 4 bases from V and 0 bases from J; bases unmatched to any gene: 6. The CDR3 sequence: CASSTGTGASGANVLTF. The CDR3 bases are TGCGCCAGCAGCACCGGGACAGGAGCCTCTGGGGCCAACGTCCTGACTTTC.

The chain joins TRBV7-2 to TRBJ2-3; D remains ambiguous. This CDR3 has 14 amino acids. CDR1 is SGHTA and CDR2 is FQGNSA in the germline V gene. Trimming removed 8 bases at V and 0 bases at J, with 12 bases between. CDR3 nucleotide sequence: TGTGCCAGCCGCCTTAGTTTTAGCACAGATACGCAGTATTTT. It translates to CASRLSFSTDTQYF.

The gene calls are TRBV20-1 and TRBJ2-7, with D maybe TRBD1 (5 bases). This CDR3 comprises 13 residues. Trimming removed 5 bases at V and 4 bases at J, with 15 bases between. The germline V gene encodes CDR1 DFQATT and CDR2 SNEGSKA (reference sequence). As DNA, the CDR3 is TGCAGTGCTCAGGGTAGGCTCGGATACGAGCAGTACTTC. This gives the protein CSAQGRLGYEQYF.

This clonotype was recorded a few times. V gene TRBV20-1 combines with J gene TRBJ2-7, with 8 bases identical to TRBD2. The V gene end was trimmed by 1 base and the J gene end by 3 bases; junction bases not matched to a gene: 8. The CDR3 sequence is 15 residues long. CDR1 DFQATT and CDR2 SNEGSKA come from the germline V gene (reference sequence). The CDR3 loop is CSARVIGGGYYEQYF. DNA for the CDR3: TGCAGTGCTAGAGTCATCGGGGGGGGGTACTACGAGCAGTACTTC.

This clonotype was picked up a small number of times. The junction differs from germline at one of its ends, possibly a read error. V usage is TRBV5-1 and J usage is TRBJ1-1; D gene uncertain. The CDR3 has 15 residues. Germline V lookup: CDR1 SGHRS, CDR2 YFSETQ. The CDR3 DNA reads TGCGCCAGCAGCCTGTTTAGCGTGGGGAACGCTGAAGCTTTCTTT. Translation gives CASSLFSVGNAEAFF.